This TCR beta chain was retrieved from a study of cytomegalovirus exposure and HLA in healthy donors. Study-wide points: There were a few CMV-associated chains whose specificity for CMV antigens was confirmed in vitro.

PCR amplification relied on 60 Vbeta primers (plus 13 Jbeta primers). Repertoires were generated with immunoSEQ multiplex PCR, while TCRdb's copy carries only in-frame clones and drops some. The top ten hold more than 2% of the sample, which has around 150,000 clones, approximately 85% seen once. V shed 6 bases and J shed 0 bases, with 9 bases lying between them. Germline CDR1 and CDR2: SGHRS and YFSETQ. The CDR3 has 14 amino acids. About this clone: The antigen remains unidentified.

This chain joins TRBV5-1 and TRBJ2-2; weak D call: TRBD1 (5 bases). The TCR sequence derives from a man aged 18 to 29 in good health and CMV-seropositive. The specimen was PBMCs. As DNA, the CDR3 is TGCGCCAGCACCTCAGGGACGAACACCGGGGAGCTGTTTTTT. Protein: CASTSGTNTGELFF. The whole variable domain, filled in from reference TRBV5-1 and TRBJ2-2, reads KAGVTQTPRYLIKTRGQQVTLSCSPISGHRSVSWYQQTPGQGLQFLFEYFSETQRNKGNFPGRFSGRQFSNSRSEMNVSTLELGDSALYLCASTSGTNTGELFFGEGSRLTVL.